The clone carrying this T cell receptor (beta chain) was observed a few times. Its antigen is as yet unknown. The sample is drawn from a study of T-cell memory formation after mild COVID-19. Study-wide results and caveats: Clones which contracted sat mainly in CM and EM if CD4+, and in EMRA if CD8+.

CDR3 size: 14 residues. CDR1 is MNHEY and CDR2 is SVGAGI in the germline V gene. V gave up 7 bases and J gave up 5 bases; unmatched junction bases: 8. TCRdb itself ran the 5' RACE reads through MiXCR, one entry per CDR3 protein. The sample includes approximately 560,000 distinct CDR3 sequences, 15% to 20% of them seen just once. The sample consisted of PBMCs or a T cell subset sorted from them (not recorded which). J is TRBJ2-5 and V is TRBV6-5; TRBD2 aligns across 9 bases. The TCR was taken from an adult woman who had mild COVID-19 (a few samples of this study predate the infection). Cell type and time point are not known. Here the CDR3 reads CASNLRAGGETQYF. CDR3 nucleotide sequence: TGTGCCAGCAATTTGAGGGCGGGAGGGGAGACCCAGTACTTC.